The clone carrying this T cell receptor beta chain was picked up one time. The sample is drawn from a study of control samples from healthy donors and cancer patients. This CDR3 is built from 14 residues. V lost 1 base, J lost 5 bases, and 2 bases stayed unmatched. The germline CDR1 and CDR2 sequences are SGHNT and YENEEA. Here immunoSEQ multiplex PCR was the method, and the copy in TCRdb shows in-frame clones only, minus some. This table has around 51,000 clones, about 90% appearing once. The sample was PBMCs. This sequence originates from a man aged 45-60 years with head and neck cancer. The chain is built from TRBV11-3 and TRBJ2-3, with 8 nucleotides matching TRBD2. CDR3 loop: CASSLGGRQDTQYF. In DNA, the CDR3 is TGTGCCAGCAGCTTAGGCGGGAGGCAAGATACGCAGTATTTT.